This is a list of T cell receptor beta chains from one sample in a study of T cell responses to AZD1222 COVID-19 vaccine. The assay was immunoSEQ multiplex PCR, and TCRdb's table has in-frame clones only and misses some. Seen here are 75,000 to 95,000 clones, about 85% observed once, and the top ten hold less than 15%. This specimen consisted of peripheral blood, obtained on day 0 of AZD1222 vaccination. The receptors shown here come from an adult in good health. Both conserved end residues are part of each CDR3. The D gene is left open where the match is weak. Clone size is not always given. Where it is, it says once, few, many or a class for expanded clones.

d_call clone_size j_call v_call cdr3_aa cdr3_nt
- - TRBJ2-7 TRBV21-1 CASGRTDNPRYEQYF TGTGCCAGCGGCCGGACAGATAATCCAAGATACGAGCAGTACTTC
- - TRBJ1-1 TRBV28 CASTLNTEAFF TGTGCCAGCACCTTGAACACTGAAGCTTTCTTT
TRBD1 once TRBJ1-3 TRBV29-1 CSASTGTGNTIYF TGCAGCGCCTCGACAGGGACTGGAAACACCATATATTTT
TRBD1 - TRBJ1-5 TRBV7-9 CASSSTGGNQPQHF TGTGCCAGCAGTTCTACAGGGGGCAATCAGCCCCAGCATTTT
- - TRBJ1-2 TRBV29-1 CSASEGNYGYTF TGCAGCGCCTCTGAGGGGAACTATGGCTACACCTTC
- few TRBJ2-3 TRBV27 CASSYRPGARTDTQYF TGTGCCAGCAGTTACCGGCCGGGAGCTAGAACAGATACGCAGTATTTT
- - TRBJ2-2 TRBV11-3 CASSLGGTVDGELFF TGTGCCAGCAGCTTGGGCGGGACTGTAGACGGGGAGCTGTTTTTT
- - TRBJ1-5 TRBV2 CASSPRQGNQPQHF TGTGCCAGCAGTCCCCGACAGGGCAATCAGCCCCAGCATTTT
TRBD1 - TRBJ2-7 TRBV29-1 CSVEDGGRQGTTYEQYF TGCAGCGTTGAAGATGGGGGACGACAGGGGACGACCTACGAGCAGTACTTC
- - TRBJ1-2 TRBV4-3 CASSQDLGRFPSYTF TGCGCCAGCAGCCAAGATCTTGGCCGCTTTCCTAGCTACACCTTC
TRBD1 - TRBJ1-2 TRBV27 CASSLYGTENYGYTF TGTGCCAGCAGTTTATACGGGACAGAGAACTATGGCTACACCTTC
- - TRBJ2-7 TRBV7-2 CASSPWTAISYEQYF TGTGCCAGCAGCCCCTGGACAGCCATCTCCTACGAGCAGTACTTC
TRBD1 - TRBJ2-3 TRBV7-9 CASSPGQGYTDTQYF TGTGCCAGCAGCCCGGGACAGGGGTACACAGATACGCAGTATTTT
- few TRBJ2-5 TRBV7-9 CASSLVYAPAGETQYF TGTGCCAGCAGCTTAGTTTACGCGCCCGCCGGAGAGACCCAGTACTTC
- - TRBJ2-7 TRBV4-2 CASSQDSYEQYF TGTGCCAGCAGCCAAGATTCTTACGAGCAGTACTTC
- - TRBJ2-7 TRBV19 CASSNGPYEQYF TGTGCCAGTAGTAACGGTCCCTACGAGCAGTACTTC
- - TRBJ2-7 TRBV7-9 CASSLAGRLTYEQYF TGTGCCAGCAGCTTAGCCGGACGGTTGACCTACGAGCAGTACTTC